This TCR beta chain was retrieved from a study of T cells after yellow fever vaccination. Study-wide results and caveats: A small proportion of clonotypes was detected in both the CD4 and CD8 compartments.

Trimming pared 6 bases from V and 2 bases from J, leaving 20 bases between. CDR3 length: 17 residues. Germline values: CDR1 MNHNS, CDR2 SASEGT. Only one count was recorded for this clonotype. The target antigen is unknown. TCRdb reprocessed the 5' RACE reads via MiXCR and lists one record per CDR3 protein. Among just under 600,000 distinct CDR3 sequences listed, about 13% were seen once. This TCR was recovered from a young man who received the YFV17D yellow fever vaccine. The starting material was PBMCs, obtained on the day of the yellow fever booster vaccination. The rearrangement links TRBV6-1 to TRBJ1-3; a weak D match, TRBD1 (6 bases). The CDR3 here is CASRGYIGGPTGNTIYF. The CDR3 DNA is TGTGCCAGCAGGGGTTATATTGGGGGCCCAACTGGAAACACCATATATTTT.